Listed below are T cell receptor beta chains from one sample, sequenced in a study of cytomegalovirus exposure and HLA in healthy donors. TCRdb's table, derived via immunoSEQ multiplex PCR, lists solely in-frame clones and lacks some. The sample lists over 40,000 clones; about 70% were seen once. What was sequenced was PBMCs. The origin of the receptors is a man aged 25 to 40 in good health and CMV-seronegative. CDR3s include the opening cysteine and the closing phenylalanine or tryptophan. Some rows mark clone size as missing; the rest say once, few, many or name a class of expanded clone.

J: TRBJ2-2
V: TRBV27
size: .
CDR3: CASSEAGGLTGELFF

J: TRBJ2-5
V: TRBV7-9
size: .
CDR3: CASRLLARETQYF

J: TRBJ1-5
V: TRBV6-4
size: .
CDR3: CASTSGLGNQPQHF

J: TRBJ2-1
V: TRBV9
size: .
CDR3: CASSPILATHSYNEQFF

J: TRBJ2-2
V: TRBV30
size: .
CDR3: CAWSPGARGTGELFF

J: TRBJ1-4
V: TRBV30
size: .
CDR3: CAWSSPLGGTTNEKLFF

J: TRBJ1-5
V: TRBV6-6
size: .
CDR3: CASSATTGAGQPQHF

J: TRBJ2-1
V: TRBV6-1
size: .
CDR3: CASSQGLAGGPLYRDEQFF

J: TRBJ2-7
V: TRBV2
size: .
CDR3: CASSGQGATYEQYF

J: TRBJ2-5
V: TRBV6-1
size: .
CDR3: CASSVRTGGQETQYF

J: TRBJ2-7
V: TRBV30
size: .
CDR3: CAWSVRAGPLAGVPYEQYF

J: TRBJ1-1
V: TRBV2
size: .
CDR3: CASSRYTEAFF

J: TRBJ1-1
V: TRBV30
size: .
CDR3: CAWSVVAMNTEAFF

J: TRBJ2-3
V: TRBV27
size: .
CDR3: CASSLGSSDTDTQYF

J: TRBJ2-5
V: TRBV5-1
size: .
CDR3: CASSSLWGAETQYF

J: TRBJ2-7
V: TRBV6-5
size: .
CDR3: CASSSRFYEQYF

J: TRBJ2-1
V: TRBV5-1
size: .
CDR3: CASSYLAAFDNEQFF

J: TRBJ2-2
V: TRBV4-1
size: .
CDR3: CASSPDRELITGELFF

J: TRBJ2-3
V: TRBV6-1
size: .
CDR3: CASGYTGRADTQYF

J: TRBJ1-3
V: TRBV6-6
size: .
CDR3: CASGRQGSSGNTIYF

J: TRBJ2-3
V: TRBV5-5
size: .
CDR3: CASSQWGPDTQYF

J: TRBJ2-1
V: TRBV5-6
size: .
CDR3: CASSPRDRAYNEQFF

J: TRBJ2-5
V: TRBV5-1
size: .
CDR3: CASSSGGGETQYF

J: TRBJ1-1
V: TRBV6-5
size: .
CDR3: CASSYLGYTEAFF

J: TRBJ1-4
V: TRBV29-1
size: .
CDR3: CSVKGGANEKLFF

J: TRBJ2-7
V: TRBV18
size: .
CDR3: CASSPQGWDGGYEQYF

J: TRBJ1-1
V: TRBV19
size: .
CDR3: CASSITGWAEAFF

J: TRBJ2-7
V: TRBV11-2
size: few
CDR3: CASTGTYRGNYEQYF

J: TRBJ1-2
V: TRBV5-1
size: .
CDR3: CASSLDVNGGYTF

J: TRBJ2-1
V: TRBV5-1
size: .
CDR3: CASSSPPAGAEQFF

J: TRBJ2-2
V: TRBV18
size: .
CDR3: CASSTPTGGYLAGELFF

J: TRBJ2-1
V: TRBV5-5
size: .
CDR3: CASSLAAFNEQFF

J: TRBJ2-7
V: TRBV6-6
size: .
CDR3: CASSPLTGVYEQYF

J: TRBJ1-4
V: TRBV1
size: .
CDR3: CTSSDYSGRNEKLFF

J: TRBJ1-5
V: TRBV7-8
size: .
CDR3: CASSSSGTGMGNQPQHF

J: TRBJ2-3
V: TRBV6-4
size: .
CDR3: CASSGTGGTDTQYF

J: TRBJ2-5
V: TRBV6-5
size: .
CDR3: CASSWGLAAVETQYF

J: TRBJ2-1
V: TRBV6-1
size: .
CDR3: CASSEAGQIYNEQFF